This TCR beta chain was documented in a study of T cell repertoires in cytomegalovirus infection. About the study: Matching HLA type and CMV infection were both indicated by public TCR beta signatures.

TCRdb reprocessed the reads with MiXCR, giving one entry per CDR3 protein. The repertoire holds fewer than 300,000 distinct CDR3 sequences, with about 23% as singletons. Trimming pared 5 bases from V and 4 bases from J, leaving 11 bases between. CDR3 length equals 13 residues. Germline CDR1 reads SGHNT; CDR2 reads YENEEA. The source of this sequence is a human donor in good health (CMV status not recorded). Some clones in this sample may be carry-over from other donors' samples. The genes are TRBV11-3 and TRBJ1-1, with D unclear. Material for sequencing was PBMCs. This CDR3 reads CASSGTRVTEAFF. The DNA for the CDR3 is TGTGCCAGCAGCGGTACAAGAGTCACTGAAGCTTTCTTT.